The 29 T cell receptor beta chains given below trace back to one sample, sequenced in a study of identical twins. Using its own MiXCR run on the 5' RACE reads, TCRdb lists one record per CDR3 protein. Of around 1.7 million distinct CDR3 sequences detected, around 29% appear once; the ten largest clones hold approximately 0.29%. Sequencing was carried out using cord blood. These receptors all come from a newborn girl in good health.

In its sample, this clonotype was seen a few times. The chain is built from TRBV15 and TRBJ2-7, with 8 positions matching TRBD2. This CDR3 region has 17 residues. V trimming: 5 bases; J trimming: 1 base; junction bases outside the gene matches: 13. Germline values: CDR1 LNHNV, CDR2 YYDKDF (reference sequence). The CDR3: CATSAPYGVAGSYEQYF. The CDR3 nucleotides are TGTGCCACCAGCGCACCCTACGGGGTAGCGGGATCCTACGAGCAGTACTTC.

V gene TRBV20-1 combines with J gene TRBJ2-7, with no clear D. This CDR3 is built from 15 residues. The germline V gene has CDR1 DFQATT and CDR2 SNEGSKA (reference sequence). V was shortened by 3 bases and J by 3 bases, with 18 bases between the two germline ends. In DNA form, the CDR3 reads TGCAGTGCTAGGGCGCAGGATCTTGCGCTCTACGAGCAGTACTTC. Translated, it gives CSARAQDLALYEQYF.

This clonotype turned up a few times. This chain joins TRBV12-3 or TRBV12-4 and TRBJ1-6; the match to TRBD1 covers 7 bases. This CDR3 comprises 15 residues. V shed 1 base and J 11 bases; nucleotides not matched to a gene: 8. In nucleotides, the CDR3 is TGTGCCAGCAGTTTAGAGGGACAGAACGGGACACCCCTCCACTTT. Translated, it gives CASSLEGQNGTPLHF.

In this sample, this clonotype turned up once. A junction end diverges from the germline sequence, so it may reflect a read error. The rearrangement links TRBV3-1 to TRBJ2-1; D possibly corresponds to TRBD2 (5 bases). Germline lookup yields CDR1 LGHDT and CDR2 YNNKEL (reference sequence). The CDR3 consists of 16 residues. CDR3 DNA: TGTGCCAGCAGCCAAGGGACTCTGAGCTCCTACAATGAGCGGTTCTTC. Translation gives CASSQGTLSSYNERFF.

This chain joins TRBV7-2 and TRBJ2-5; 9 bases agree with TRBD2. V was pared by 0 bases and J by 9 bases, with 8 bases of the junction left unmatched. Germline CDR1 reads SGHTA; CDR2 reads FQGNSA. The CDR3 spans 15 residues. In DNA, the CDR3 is TGTGCCAGCAGCTTAGCAGGGACTAGCCAGCAGGCCCAGTACTTC. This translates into CASSLAGTSQQAQYF.

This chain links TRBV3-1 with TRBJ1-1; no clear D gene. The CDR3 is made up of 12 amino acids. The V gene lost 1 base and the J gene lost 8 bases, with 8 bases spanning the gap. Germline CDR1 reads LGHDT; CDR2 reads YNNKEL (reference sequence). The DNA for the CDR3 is TGTGCCAGCAGCCAAGGGTCCAGGGAAGCTTTCTTT. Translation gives CASSQGSREAFF.

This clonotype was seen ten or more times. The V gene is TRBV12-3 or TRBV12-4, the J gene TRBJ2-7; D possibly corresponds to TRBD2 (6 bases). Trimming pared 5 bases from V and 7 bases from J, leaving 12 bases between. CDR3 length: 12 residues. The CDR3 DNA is TGTGCCAGCAGTCTCCCGGGACTTGAGCAGTACTTC. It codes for CASSLPGLEQYF.

The CDR3 bases are TGCAGTGCCGAAGGCCTAGCCTCCTACAATGAGCAGTACTTC. As protein: CSAEGLASYNEQYF. The gene calls are TRBV20-1 and TRBJ2-1; D perhaps matches TRBD2 (5 bases). The J call is uncertain, as TRBJ2-7 better fits the DNA end. This CDR3 comprises 14 residues. The germline gives CDR1 DFQATT, CDR2 SNEGSKA (reference sequence).

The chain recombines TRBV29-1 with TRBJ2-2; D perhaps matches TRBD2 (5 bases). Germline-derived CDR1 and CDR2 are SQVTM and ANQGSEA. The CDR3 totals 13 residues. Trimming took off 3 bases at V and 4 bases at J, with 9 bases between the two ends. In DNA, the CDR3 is TGCAGCGTTGAGAGGGCTATCACCGGGGAGCTGTTTTTT. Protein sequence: CSVERAITGELFF.

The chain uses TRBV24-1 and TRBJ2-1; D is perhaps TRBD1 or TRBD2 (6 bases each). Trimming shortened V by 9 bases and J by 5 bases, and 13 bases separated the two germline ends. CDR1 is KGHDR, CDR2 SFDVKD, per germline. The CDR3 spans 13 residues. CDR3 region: CATGGTPNNEQFF. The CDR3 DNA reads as TGTGCCACCGGCGGGACACCTAACAATGAGCAGTTCTTC.

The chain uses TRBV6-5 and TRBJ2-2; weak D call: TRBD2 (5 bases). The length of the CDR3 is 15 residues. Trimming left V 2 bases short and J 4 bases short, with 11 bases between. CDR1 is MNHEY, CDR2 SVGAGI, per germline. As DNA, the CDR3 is TGTGCCAGCAGTTACGGTGGGAGCGGCACCGGGGAGCTGTTTTTT. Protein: CASSYGGSGTGELFF.

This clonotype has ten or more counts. The CDR3 DNA is TGCAGCGTTGAAGATTCCCTAACCTACGAGCAGTACTTC. As protein: CSVEDSLTYEQYF. The chain uses TRBV29-1 and TRBJ2-7; no reliable D call. The V end lost 0 bases, the J end lost 2 bases, and 8 bases lay between the germline ends. Germline assignment: CDR1 SQVTM and CDR2 ANQGSEA. The CDR3 length is 13 residues.

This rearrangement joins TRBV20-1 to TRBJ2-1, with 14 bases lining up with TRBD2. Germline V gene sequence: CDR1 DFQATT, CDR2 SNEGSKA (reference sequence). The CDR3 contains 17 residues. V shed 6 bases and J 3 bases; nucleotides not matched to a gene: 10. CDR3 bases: TGCAGTGCGCCCGGGACTAGCGGGGGTCCTCTCTACAATGAGCAGTTCTTC. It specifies CSAPGTSGGPLYNEQFF.

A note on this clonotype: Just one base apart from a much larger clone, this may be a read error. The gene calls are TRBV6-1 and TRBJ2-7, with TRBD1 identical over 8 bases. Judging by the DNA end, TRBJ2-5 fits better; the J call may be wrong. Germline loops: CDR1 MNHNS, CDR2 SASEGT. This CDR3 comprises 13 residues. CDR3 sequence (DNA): TGTGCCAGCAGTGTCAGGGGGCGAGGGACCCAGTACTTC. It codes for CASSVRGRGTQYF.

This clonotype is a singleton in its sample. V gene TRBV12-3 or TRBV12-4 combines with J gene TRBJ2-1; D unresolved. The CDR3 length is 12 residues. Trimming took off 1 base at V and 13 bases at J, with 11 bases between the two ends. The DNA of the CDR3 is TGTGCCAGCAGTTTAGTAGTCCCCGGTCAGTTCTTC. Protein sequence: CASSLVVPGQFF.

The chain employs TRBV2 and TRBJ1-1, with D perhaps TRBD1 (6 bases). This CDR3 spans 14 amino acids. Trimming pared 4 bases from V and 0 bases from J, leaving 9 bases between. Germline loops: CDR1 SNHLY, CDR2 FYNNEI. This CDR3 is CASSGRGMNTEAFF. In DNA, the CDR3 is TGTGCCAGCAGTGGCAGGGGCATGAACACTGAAGCTTTCTTT. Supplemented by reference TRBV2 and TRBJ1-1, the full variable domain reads EPEVTQTPSHQVTQMGQEVILRCVPISNHLYFYWYRQILGQKVEFLVSFYNNEISEKSEIFDDQFSVERPDGSNFTLKIRSTKLEDSAMYFCASSGRGMNTEAFFGQGTRLTVV.

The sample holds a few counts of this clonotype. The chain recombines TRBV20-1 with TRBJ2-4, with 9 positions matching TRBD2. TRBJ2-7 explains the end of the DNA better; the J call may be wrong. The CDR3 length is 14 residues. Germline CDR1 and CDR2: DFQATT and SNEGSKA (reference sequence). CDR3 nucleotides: TGCAGTGCTAGCTTGCGGGAGGGCCAATACGAGCAGTACTTC. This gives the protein CSASLREGQYEQYF.

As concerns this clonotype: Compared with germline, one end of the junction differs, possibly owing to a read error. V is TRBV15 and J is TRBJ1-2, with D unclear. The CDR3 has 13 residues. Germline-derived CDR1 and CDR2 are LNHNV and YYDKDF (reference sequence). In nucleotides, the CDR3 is TGTACCACCAGCAGAGATTTCCAGGCACCCTACACCTTC. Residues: CTTSRDFQAPYTF.

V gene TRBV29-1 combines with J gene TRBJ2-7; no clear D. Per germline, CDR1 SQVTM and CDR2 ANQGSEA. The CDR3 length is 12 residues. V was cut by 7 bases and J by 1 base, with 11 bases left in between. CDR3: CSAAMGSYEQYF. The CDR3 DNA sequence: TGCAGCGCCGCGATGGGGTCCTACGAGCAGTACTTC.

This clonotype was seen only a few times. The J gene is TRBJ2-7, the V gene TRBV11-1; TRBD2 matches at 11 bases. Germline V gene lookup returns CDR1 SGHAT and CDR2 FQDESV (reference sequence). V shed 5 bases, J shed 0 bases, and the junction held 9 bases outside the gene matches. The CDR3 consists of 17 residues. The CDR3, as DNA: TGTGCCAGCAGCCAACTGACTAGCGGGACTAGCTCCTACGAGCAGTACTTC. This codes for CASSQLTSGTSSYEQYF.

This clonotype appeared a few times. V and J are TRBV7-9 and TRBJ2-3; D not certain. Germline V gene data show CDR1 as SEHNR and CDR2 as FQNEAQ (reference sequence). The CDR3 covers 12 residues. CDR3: CAHRAVTDTQYF. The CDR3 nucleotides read TGTGCTCACCGGGCAGTTACAGATACGCAGTATTTT.

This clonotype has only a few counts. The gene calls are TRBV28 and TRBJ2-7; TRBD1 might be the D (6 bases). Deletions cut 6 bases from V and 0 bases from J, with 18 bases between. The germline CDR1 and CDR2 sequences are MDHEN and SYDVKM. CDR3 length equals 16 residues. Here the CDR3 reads CASSILRDTRSYEQYF. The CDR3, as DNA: TGTGCCAGCAGCATACTCCGGGACACCCGCTCCTACGAGCAGTACTTC.

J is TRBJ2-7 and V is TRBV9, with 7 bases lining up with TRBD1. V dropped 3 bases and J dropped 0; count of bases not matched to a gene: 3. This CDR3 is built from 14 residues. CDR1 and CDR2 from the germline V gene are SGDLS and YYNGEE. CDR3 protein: CASSGGQTSYEQYF. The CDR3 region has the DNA TGTGCCAGCAGCGGGGGACAGACCTCCTACGAGCAGTACTTC.

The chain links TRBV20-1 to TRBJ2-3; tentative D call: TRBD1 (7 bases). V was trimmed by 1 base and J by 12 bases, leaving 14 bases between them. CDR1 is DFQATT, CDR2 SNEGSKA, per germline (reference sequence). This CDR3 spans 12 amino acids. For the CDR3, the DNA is TGCAGTGCTAGAGGGCGACAGGGAGGCCAGTATTTT. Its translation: CSARGRQGGQYF.

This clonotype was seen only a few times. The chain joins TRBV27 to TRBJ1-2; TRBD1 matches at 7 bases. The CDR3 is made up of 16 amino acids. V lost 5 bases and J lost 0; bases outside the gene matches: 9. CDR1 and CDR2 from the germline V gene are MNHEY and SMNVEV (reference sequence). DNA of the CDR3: TGTGCCAGCAGTGTTCACAGGGGAGGGCCTAACTATGGCTACACCTTC. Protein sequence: CASSVHRGGPNYGYTF.

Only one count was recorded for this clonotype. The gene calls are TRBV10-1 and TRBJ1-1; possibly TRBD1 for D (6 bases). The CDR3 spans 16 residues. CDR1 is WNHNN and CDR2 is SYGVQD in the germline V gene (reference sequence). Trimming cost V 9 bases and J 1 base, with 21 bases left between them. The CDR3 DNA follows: TGCGCCAGAGAGGGGGACCTTCGGGGGGCGAACACTGAAGCTTTCTTT. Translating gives CAREGDLRGANTEAFF.

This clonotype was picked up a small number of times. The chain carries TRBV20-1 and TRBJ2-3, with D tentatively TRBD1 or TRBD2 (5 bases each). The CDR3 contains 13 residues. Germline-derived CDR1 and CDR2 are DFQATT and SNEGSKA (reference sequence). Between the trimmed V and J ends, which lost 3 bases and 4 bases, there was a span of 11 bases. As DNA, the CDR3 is TGCAGTGCTAGCGGGACCCCGGCAGATACGCAGTATTTT. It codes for CSASGTPADTQYF.

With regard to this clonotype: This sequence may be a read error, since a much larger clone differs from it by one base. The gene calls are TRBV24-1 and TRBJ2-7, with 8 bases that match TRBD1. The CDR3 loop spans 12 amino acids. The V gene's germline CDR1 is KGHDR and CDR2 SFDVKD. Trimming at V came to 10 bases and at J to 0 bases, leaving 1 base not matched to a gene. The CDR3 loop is CATGQDSYEQYF. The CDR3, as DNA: TGTGCCACGGGACAGGACTCCTACGAGCAGTACTTC.

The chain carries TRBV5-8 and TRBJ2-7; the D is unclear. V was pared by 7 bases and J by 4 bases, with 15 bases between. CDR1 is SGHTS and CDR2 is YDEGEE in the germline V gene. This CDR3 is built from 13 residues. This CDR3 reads CASGKTGRYEQYF. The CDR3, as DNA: TGTGCCAGCGGCAAGACGGGTCGGTACGAGCAGTACTTC.